These T cell receptor beta chains were read from a single sample in a study of CD8 T cells in ankylosing spondylitis. TCRdb recomputed calls from the 5' RACE reads with MiXCR, one row per CDR3 protein. The data contain some 450,000 distinct CDR3 sequences, about 15% of them singletons. The source material was blood, either unsorted or a sorted T cell fraction (not recorded which). These receptors all come from a male donor with ankylosing spondylitis. Each CDR3 is given with its conserved first and last residue. The order of the fields is CDR3 DNA, CDR3 protein, D gene, J gene, V gene, clone size. The D gene is left open where the match is weak. Rows give clone size only sometimes, using once, few, many, or a class for an expanded clone.

CDR3 DNA: TGCAGTGCTGGACACAGGGGGCAGAACGGGGAGCTGTTTTTT
CDR3 protein: CSAGHRGQNGELFF
D gene: TRBD1
J gene: TRBJ2-2
V gene: TRBV20-1
clone size: .

CDR3 DNA: TGTGCCAGCAGCTTAGTCCCCGGGGAGACCCAGTACTTC
CDR3 protein: CASSLVPGETQYF
D gene: .
J gene: TRBJ2-5
V gene: TRBV7-9
clone size: .

CDR3 DNA: TGTGCCAGCAGTTACTATCCCAGGAGGGCCTGGCGGGTAACCTACGAGCAGTACTTC
CDR3 protein: CASSYYPRRAWRVTYEQYF
D gene: .
J gene: TRBJ2-7
V gene: TRBV6-5
clone size: .

CDR3 DNA: TGCGCCAGCAGCTCCATGCCGGCTCAGAACACTGAAGCTTTCTTT
CDR3 protein: CASSSMPAQNTEAFF
D gene: .
J gene: TRBJ1-1
V gene: TRBV5-1
clone size: .

CDR3 DNA: TGCAGTGCTAGGATGCACGAGGGCAATCAGCCCCAGCATTTT
CDR3 protein: CSARMHEGNQPQHF
D gene: .
J gene: TRBJ1-5
V gene: TRBV20-1
clone size: .

CDR3 DNA: TGTGCCAGCAGCCTAGTGGGGGGGCCTGGGGGTGAGCAGTTCTTC
CDR3 protein: CASSLVGGPGGEQFF
D gene: .
J gene: TRBJ2-1
V gene: TRBV7-9
clone size: .

CDR3 DNA: TGTGCCACCAGTGACCGGGGACAGTCTTCCTACAATGAGCAGTTCTTC
CDR3 protein: CATSDRGQSSYNEQFF
D gene: TRBD1
J gene: TRBJ2-1
V gene: TRBV24-1
clone size: .

CDR3 DNA: TGTGCCAGCGGGCGGCAACAGGACACTGAAGCTTTCTTT
CDR3 protein: CASGRQQDTEAFF
D gene: .
J gene: TRBJ1-1
V gene: TRBV18
clone size: .

CDR3 DNA: TGTGCCTGGAGCCTGCGGGTTGGGGAGCTGTTTTTT
CDR3 protein: CAWSLRVGELFF
D gene: .
J gene: TRBJ2-2
V gene: TRBV30
clone size: .

CDR3 DNA: TGTGCCAGCAGCCCAAACGGAGGGGTCGGCTACACCTTC
CDR3 protein: CASSPNGGVGYTF
D gene: .
J gene: TRBJ1-2
V gene: TRBV12-3/TRBV12-4
clone size: .

CDR3 DNA: TGCGCCAGCAGCGCGAACGGGGGCTACCAAGAGACCCAGTACTTC
CDR3 protein: CASSANGGYQETQYF
D gene: .
J gene: TRBJ2-5
V gene: TRBV5-1
clone size: few

CDR3 DNA: TGCGCCAGCAGCTTGGCTAGGGGGGTCTCCTACGAGCAGTACTTC
CDR3 protein: CASSLARGVSYEQYF
D gene: .
J gene: TRBJ2-7
V gene: TRBV5-1
clone size: few

CDR3 DNA: TGTGCCAGCAGTTCCTCTAGCGGGAGTAGAGAGTACGAGCAGTACTTC
CDR3 protein: CASSSSSGSREYEQYF
D gene: TRBD2
J gene: TRBJ2-7
V gene: TRBV28
clone size: .

CDR3 DNA: TGTGCCAGCAGTTTCTCCCCTAGCGGGAGCTACAATGAGCAGTTCTTC
CDR3 protein: CASSFSPSGSYNEQFF
D gene: TRBD2
J gene: TRBJ2-1
V gene: TRBV28
clone size: few

CDR3 DNA: TGTGCCAGTAGCGGGCCCCTGGGCGAGCAGTACTTC
CDR3 protein: CASSGPLGEQYF
D gene: .
J gene: TRBJ2-7
V gene: TRBV19
clone size: .

CDR3 DNA: TGTGCCAGCGGCAGGGGGCGAGAGCAGCCCCAGCATTTT
CDR3 protein: CASGRGREQPQHF
D gene: TRBD1
J gene: TRBJ1-5
V gene: TRBV28
clone size: .

CDR3 DNA: TGCGCCAGCAGCTTGGATCCGGGGACAGATACGCAGTATTTT
CDR3 protein: CASSLDPGTDTQYF
D gene: .
J gene: TRBJ2-3
V gene: TRBV5-1
clone size: many

CDR3 DNA: TGCAGTGCTAGAGCGCCAGGGGGAGAGACCCAGTACTTC
CDR3 protein: CSARAPGGETQYF
D gene: TRBD1
J gene: TRBJ2-5
V gene: TRBV20-1
clone size: .

CDR3 DNA: TGTGCCAGCTCACCGAATAAGCCGACAGGGCATGAAAAACTGTTTTTT
CDR3 protein: CASSPNKPTGHEKLFF
D gene: TRBD1
J gene: TRBJ1-4
V gene: TRBV18
clone size: .

CDR3 DNA: TGTGCCAGCTCACCCCAGGGTCCCCTAAGCTCCTACGAGCAGTACTTC
CDR3 protein: CASSPQGPLSSYEQYF
D gene: .
J gene: TRBJ2-7
V gene: TRBV18
clone size: once

CDR3 DNA: TGTGCCAGCAGGCAGAAACAGGATTCACCCCTCCACTTT
CDR3 protein: CASRQKQDSPLHF
D gene: .
J gene: TRBJ1-6
V gene: TRBV6-1
clone size: .

CDR3 DNA: TGTGCCAGCAGCTTAGAACAGGGAAAGGAGCAGTACTTC
CDR3 protein: CASSLEQGKEQYF
D gene: .
J gene: TRBJ2-7
V gene: TRBV7-2
clone size: few

CDR3 DNA: TGTGCCAGCAGTTTGACACTTAGGGGCGAGCAGTACTTC
CDR3 protein: CASSLTLRGEQYF
D gene: .
J gene: TRBJ2-7
V gene: TRBV6-5
clone size: .

CDR3 DNA: TGCGCCAGCAGCCAAGTTGGGGCTAGCGGGTCGACGGATACGCAGTATTTT
CDR3 protein: CASSQVGASGSTDTQYF
D gene: TRBD2
J gene: TRBJ2-3
V gene: TRBV4-1
clone size: few

CDR3 DNA: TGCGCCAGCAGCTCCATACTAGCGGGGAAGACTCTGCGCTCCTACAATGAGCAGTTCTTC
CDR3 protein: CASSSILAGKTLRSYNEQFF
D gene: TRBD2
J gene: TRBJ2-1
V gene: TRBV5-1
clone size: many

CDR3 DNA: TGTGCCAGCAGCCCCGAGGACCAAAGGATATACAATGAGCAGTTCTTC
CDR3 protein: CASSPEDQRIYNEQFF
D gene: .
J gene: TRBJ2-1
V gene: TRBV9
clone size: few

CDR3 DNA: TGCGCCAGCAGCTTTTCGGGGGAGGCTGGAAACACCATATATTTT
CDR3 protein: CASSFSGEAGNTIYF
D gene: .
J gene: TRBJ1-3
V gene: TRBV5-1
clone size: few

CDR3 DNA: TGCAGTGCTAAAAGGGACAATGAGCAGTTCTTC
CDR3 protein: CSAKRDNEQFF
D gene: .
J gene: TRBJ2-1
V gene: TRBV20-1
clone size: many

CDR3 DNA: TGCAGTGCTAGTGAGGGGGCCCTGAACACTGAAGCTTTCTTT
CDR3 protein: CSASEGALNTEAFF
D gene: TRBD1
J gene: TRBJ1-1
V gene: TRBV20-1
clone size: few

CDR3 DNA: TGTGCCAGCAGTCTCGGACAGGGGGGCTCTAGAGACTACGAGCAGTACTTC
CDR3 protein: CASSLGQGGSRDYEQYF
D gene: TRBD1
J gene: TRBJ2-7
V gene: TRBV12-3/TRBV12-4
clone size: .

CDR3 DNA: TGTGCCAGCAGAACGGGACAAGGCAACTATGGCTACACCTTC
CDR3 protein: CASRTGQGNYGYTF
D gene: .
J gene: TRBJ1-2
V gene: TRBV6-2/TRBV6-3
clone size: .

CDR3 DNA: TGTGCCAGCAGCTTAGGGCGGCACAATGAGCAGTTCTTC
CDR3 protein: CASSLGRHNEQFF
D gene: .
J gene: TRBJ2-1
V gene: TRBV7-2
clone size: many

CDR3 DNA: TGTGCCACTGCCCCCGGGCCCAATCAGCCCCAGCATTTT
CDR3 protein: CATAPGPNQPQHF
D gene: .
J gene: TRBJ1-5
V gene: TRBV10-3
clone size: few

CDR3 DNA: TGTGCCAGCAGCCAACAAGGATCGGGAAATCAGCCCCAGCATTTT
CDR3 protein: CASSQQGSGNQPQHF
D gene: .
J gene: TRBJ1-5
V gene: TRBV7-9
clone size: .

CDR3 DNA: TGTGCCACCAGCAGAGGAGGGGGACTAGGTCGCGAGCAGTACTTC
CDR3 protein: CATSRGGGLGREQYF
D gene: TRBD2
J gene: TRBJ2-7
V gene: TRBV15
clone size: .

CDR3 DNA: TGCGCCAGCAGCTTGGGGATACAGGCTGGGAGGAACACTGAAGCTTTCTTT
CDR3 protein: CASSLGIQAGRNTEAFF
D gene: .
J gene: TRBJ1-1
V gene: TRBV5-1
clone size: many

CDR3 DNA: TGTGCCATCAAGAACAACGCGAACACCGGGGAGCTGTTTTTT
CDR3 protein: CAIKNNANTGELFF
D gene: .
J gene: TRBJ2-2
V gene: TRBV10-3
clone size: few

CDR3 DNA: TGCAGTGCCCAAACCCCTCGGGGGCCCTACGAGCAGTACTTC
CDR3 protein: CSAQTPRGPYEQYF
D gene: .
J gene: TRBJ2-7
V gene: TRBV20-1
clone size: few

CDR3 DNA: TGTGCCAGCAGCTTATTTGAGCTGGAGACCCAGTACTTC
CDR3 protein: CASSLFELETQYF
D gene: .
J gene: TRBJ2-5
V gene: TRBV7-2
clone size: few

CDR3 DNA: TGCAGTGCTAGATCCGGGACAGGGGTCTACGAGCAGTACTTC
CDR3 protein: CSARSGTGVYEQYF
D gene: TRBD1
J gene: TRBJ2-7
V gene: TRBV20-1
clone size: few

CDR3 DNA: TGTGCCAGCAGTGAAGTTTGGGCATGGCAGCCCCAGCATTTT
CDR3 protein: CASSEVWAWQPQHF
D gene: .
J gene: TRBJ1-5
V gene: TRBV6-1
clone size: .

CDR3 DNA: TGCAGTGCTAGCCCCCTTCCGGGACTAGCGGTCTACGAGCAGTACTTC
CDR3 protein: CSASPLPGLAVYEQYF
D gene: TRBD2
J gene: TRBJ2-7
V gene: TRBV20-1
clone size: .

CDR3 DNA: TGTGCCAGCAGGGATCTACAAGAGACCCAGTACTTC
CDR3 protein: CASRDLQETQYF
D gene: .
J gene: TRBJ2-5
V gene: TRBV7-9
clone size: few

CDR3 DNA: TGCAGTGCTAGTGGCGGGGTCGATGAGCAGTTCTTC
CDR3 protein: CSASGGVDEQFF
D gene: .
J gene: TRBJ2-1
V gene: TRBV20-1
clone size: few

CDR3 DNA: TGCGCCAGCAGCTTATCGGGACAGTCTGAAGATACGCAGTATTTT
CDR3 protein: CASSLSGQSEDTQYF
D gene: TRBD1
J gene: TRBJ2-3
V gene: TRBV5-1
clone size: few

CDR3 DNA: TGTGCCACCTCAGGGGCTGGGGCCAACGTCCTGACTTTC
CDR3 protein: CATSGAGANVLTF
D gene: .
J gene: TRBJ2-6
V gene: TRBV25-1
clone size: few

CDR3 DNA: TGTGCCAGCAGCTTAGCTTCAGGGGGAGACCAGCCCCAGCATTTT
CDR3 protein: CASSLASGGDQPQHF
D gene: TRBD1
J gene: TRBJ1-5
V gene: TRBV7-6
clone size: many

CDR3 DNA: TGTGCCAGCAGTGGGCCGGGACTCCGAGCCTACGAGCAGTACTTC
CDR3 protein: CASSGPGLRAYEQYF
D gene: .
J gene: TRBJ2-7
V gene: TRBV25-1
clone size: .

CDR3 DNA: TGCGCCAGCATTAGCGGGATCGGGGTGGATGAGCAGTTCTTC
CDR3 protein: CASISGIGVDEQFF
D gene: TRBD2
J gene: TRBJ2-1
V gene: TRBV5-1
clone size: .

CDR3 DNA: TGTGCCACCAGCCCCCCCTGGCGAGGCAACCAAGAGACCCAGTACTTC
CDR3 protein: CATSPPWRGNQETQYF
D gene: .
J gene: TRBJ2-5
V gene: TRBV15
clone size: .

CDR3 DNA: TGTGCCATCACTGAAACAACGCAAGAGACCCAGTACTTC
CDR3 protein: CAITETTQETQYF
D gene: .
J gene: TRBJ2-5
V gene: TRBV10-3
clone size: few

CDR3 DNA: TGTGCCAGCAGTTCCGGACAGGGGGCAAACAATCAGCCCCAGCATTTT
CDR3 protein: CASSSGQGANNQPQHF
D gene: TRBD1
J gene: TRBJ1-5
V gene: TRBV12-3/TRBV12-4
clone size: many